The present T cell receptor (beta chain) was sequenced within a study of CD8 T cells in ankylosing spondylitis. The CDR3 sequence is 14 residues long. Trimming removed 8 bases from V and 1 base from J, with 14 bases in between. CDR1 is SNHLY, CDR2 FYNNEI, per germline. This clonotype was detected only a few times. From the 5' RACE reads, TCRdb called clonotypes with MiXCR, one entry per CDR3 protein. The table includes around 320,000 distinct CDR3 sequences, 20% detected once. This chain links TRBV2 with TRBJ1-1; D not resolved. The sequencing sample was made of blood, either unsorted or a sorted T cell fraction (not recorded which). The TCR was taken from a female donor with ankylosing spondylitis or in good health (not recorded which). DNA for the CDR3: TGTGCCAGCTCCCCCCTTGGAGAGAACACTGAAGCTTTCTTT. Translated, it gives CASSPLGENTEAFF.